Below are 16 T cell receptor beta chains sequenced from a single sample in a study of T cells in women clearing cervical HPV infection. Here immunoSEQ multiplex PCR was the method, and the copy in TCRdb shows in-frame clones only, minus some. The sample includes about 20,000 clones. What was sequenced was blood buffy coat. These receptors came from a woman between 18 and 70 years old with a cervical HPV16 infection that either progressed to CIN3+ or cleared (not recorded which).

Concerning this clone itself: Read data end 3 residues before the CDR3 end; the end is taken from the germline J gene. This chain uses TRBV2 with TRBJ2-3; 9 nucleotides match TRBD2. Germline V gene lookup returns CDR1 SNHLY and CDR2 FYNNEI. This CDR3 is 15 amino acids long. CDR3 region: CASRERGALEETQYF. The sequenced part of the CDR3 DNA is TGTGCCAGCAGGGAGCGGGGGGCTCTAGAAGAGACG.

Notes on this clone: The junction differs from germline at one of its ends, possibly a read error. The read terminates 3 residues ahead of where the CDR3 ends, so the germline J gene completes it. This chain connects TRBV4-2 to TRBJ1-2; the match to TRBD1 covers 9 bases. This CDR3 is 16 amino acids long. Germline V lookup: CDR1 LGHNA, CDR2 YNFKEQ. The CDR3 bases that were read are TGCGCCAGCAGCCAATCTACAGGGGGCGCAGGCTATGGC. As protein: CASSQSTGGAGYG. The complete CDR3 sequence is CASSQSTGGAGYGYTF.

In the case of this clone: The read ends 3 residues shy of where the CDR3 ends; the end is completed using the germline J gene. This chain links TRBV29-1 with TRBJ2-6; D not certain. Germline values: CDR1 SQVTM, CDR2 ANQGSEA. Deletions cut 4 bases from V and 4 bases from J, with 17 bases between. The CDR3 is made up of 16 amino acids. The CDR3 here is CSVVAVVAQGANVLTF. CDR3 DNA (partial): TGCAGCGTTGTGGCGGTGGTGGCGCAGGGGGCCAACGTC.

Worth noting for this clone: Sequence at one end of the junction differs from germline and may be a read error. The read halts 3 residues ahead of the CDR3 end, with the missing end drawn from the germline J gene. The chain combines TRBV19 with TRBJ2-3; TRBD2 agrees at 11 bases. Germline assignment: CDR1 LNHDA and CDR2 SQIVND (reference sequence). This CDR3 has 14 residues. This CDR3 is CASNIAGGPDTQYF. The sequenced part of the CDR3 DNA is TGTGCCAGTAATATAGCGGGGGGGCCCGATACG.

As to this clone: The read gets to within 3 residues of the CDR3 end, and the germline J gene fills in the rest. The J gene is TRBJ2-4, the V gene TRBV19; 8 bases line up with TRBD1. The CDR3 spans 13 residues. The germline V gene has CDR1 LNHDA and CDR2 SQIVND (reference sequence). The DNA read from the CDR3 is TGTGCCAGTAGGGGCAGGGGGCGGAATGGT. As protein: CASRGRGRNG. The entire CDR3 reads CASRGRGRNGQYF.

The part of the CDR3 DNA that was read is TGTGCCAGCAGTTTAAAGGGCCGAGGCTCTGGAAACACC. Protein: CASSLKGRGSGNT. The CDR3 in full is CASSLKGRGSGNTIYF. The chain has TRBV28 and TRBJ1-3; D is unresolved. The CDR3 is cut off 3 residues early in the read; its end comes from the germline J gene. CDR3 size: 16 residues. Germline V gene data show CDR1 as MDHEN and CDR2 as SYDVKM. Trimming left V 2 bases short and J 0 bases short, with 11 bases between.

CDR3 sequence: CASATVFDQPQHF. The sequenced part of the CDR3 DNA is TGTGCCAGTGCAACAGTTTTCGATCAGCCC. This chain joins TRBV19 and TRBJ1-5; the D is unclear. The read terminates 3 residues ahead of where the CDR3 ends, so the germline J gene completes it. The germline V gene has CDR1 LNHDA and CDR2 SQIVND (reference sequence). This CDR3 region has 13 residues. Trimming shortened V by 8 bases and J by 5 bases, and 13 bases separated the two germline ends.

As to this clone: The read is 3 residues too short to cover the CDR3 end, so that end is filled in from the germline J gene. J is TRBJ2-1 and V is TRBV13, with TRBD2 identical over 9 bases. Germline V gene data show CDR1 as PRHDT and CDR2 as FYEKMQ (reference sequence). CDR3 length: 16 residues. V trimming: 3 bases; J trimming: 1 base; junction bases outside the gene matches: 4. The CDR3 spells CASSLRGGPSYNEQFF. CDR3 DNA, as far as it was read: TGTGCCAGCAGCTTGCGGGGGGGCCCATCCTACAATGAG.

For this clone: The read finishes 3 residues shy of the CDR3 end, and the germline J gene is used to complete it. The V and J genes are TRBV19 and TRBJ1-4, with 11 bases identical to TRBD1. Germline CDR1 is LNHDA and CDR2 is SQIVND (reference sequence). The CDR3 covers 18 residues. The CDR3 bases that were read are TGTGCCAGTAGTATCCGCCGGACAGGGGGCAGCTATAATTCACCA. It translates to CASSIRRTGGSYNSP. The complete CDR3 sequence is CASSIRRTGGSYNSPLFF.

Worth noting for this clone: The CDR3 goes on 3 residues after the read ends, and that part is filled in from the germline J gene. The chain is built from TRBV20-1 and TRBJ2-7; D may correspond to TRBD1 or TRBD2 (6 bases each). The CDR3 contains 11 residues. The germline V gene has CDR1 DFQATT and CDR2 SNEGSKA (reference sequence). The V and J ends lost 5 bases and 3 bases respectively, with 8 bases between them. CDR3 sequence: CSAAGHYEQYF. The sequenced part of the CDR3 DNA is TGCAGTGCTGCGGGACACTACGAG.

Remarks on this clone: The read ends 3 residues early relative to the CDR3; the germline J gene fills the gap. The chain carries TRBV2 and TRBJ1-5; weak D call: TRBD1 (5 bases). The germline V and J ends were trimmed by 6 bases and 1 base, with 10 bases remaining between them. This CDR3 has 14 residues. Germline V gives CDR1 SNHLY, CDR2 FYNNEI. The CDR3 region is CASRLGPSNQPQHF. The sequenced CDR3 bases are TGTGCCAGCAGGTTGGGGCCCAGCAATCAGCCC.

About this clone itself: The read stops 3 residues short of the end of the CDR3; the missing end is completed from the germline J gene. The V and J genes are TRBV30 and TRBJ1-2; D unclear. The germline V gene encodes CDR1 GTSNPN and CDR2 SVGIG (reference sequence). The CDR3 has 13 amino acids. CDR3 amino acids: CAWRLTGARGYTF. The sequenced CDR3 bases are TGTGCCTGGAGACTCACGGGTGCGCGGGGC.

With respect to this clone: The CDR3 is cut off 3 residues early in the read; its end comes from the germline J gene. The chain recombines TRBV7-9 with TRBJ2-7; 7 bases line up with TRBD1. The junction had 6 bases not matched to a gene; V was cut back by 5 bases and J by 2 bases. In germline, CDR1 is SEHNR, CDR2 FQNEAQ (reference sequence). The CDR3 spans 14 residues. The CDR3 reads CASSPQGGPYEQYF. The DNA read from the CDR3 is TGTGCCAGCAGCCCCCAAGGGGGCCCCTACGAG.

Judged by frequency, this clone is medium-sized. Partial CDR3 DNA: TGTGCCAGTCAATCGACGGGGGGAATCGGGGAG. This translates into CASQSTGGIGE. The whole CDR3 is CASQSTGGIGELFF. This chain links TRBV19 with TRBJ2-2, with TRBD2 identical over 7 bases. The DNA ends 3 residues before the CDR3 does, and the rest of the CDR3 is filled in from the germline J gene. This CDR3 spans 14 amino acids. The germline V gene has CDR1 LNHDA and CDR2 SQIVND (reference sequence). J gave up 7 bases and V 8 bases, and 10 bases lay outside the gene matches.

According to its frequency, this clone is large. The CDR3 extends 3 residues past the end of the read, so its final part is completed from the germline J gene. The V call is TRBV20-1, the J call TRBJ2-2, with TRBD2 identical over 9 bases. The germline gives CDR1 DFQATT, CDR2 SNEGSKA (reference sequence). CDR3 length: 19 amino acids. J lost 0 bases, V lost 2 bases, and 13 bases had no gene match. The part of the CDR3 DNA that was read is TGCAGTGCTAGAAGGGACTTGCCACTAGCGGGCACGAACACCGGGGAG. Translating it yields CSARRDLPLAGTNTGE. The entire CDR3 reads CSARRDLPLAGTNTGELFF.

The part of the CDR3 DNA that was read is TGTGCCAGCAGCTTAGGACACTCCTACACCGGGGAG. Translation gives CASSLGHSYTGE. The entire CDR3 protein is CASSLGHSYTGELFF. The chain combines TRBV11-1 with TRBJ2-2; no definite D call. The CDR3 end is not reached by the read, which stops 3 residues before it; the germline J gene fills it in. The CDR3 is made up of 15 amino acids. The germline V gene encodes CDR1 SGHAT and CDR2 FQDESV (reference sequence). Between the trimmed V and J ends, which lost 1 base and 3 bases, there was a span of 9 bases.